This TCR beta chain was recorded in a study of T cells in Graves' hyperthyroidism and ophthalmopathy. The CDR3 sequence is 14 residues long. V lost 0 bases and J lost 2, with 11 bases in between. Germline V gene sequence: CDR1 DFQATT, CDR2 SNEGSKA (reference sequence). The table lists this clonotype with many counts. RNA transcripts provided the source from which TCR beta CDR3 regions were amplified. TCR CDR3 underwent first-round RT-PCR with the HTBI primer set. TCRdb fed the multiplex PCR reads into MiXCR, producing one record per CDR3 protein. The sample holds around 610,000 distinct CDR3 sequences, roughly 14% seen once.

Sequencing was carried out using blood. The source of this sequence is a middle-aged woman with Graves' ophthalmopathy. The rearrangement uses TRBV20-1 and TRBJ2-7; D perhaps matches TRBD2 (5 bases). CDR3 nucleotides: TGCAGTGCTAGAGATCCGCTAGCCCCCTACGAGCAGTACTTC. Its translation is CSARDPLAPYEQYF.